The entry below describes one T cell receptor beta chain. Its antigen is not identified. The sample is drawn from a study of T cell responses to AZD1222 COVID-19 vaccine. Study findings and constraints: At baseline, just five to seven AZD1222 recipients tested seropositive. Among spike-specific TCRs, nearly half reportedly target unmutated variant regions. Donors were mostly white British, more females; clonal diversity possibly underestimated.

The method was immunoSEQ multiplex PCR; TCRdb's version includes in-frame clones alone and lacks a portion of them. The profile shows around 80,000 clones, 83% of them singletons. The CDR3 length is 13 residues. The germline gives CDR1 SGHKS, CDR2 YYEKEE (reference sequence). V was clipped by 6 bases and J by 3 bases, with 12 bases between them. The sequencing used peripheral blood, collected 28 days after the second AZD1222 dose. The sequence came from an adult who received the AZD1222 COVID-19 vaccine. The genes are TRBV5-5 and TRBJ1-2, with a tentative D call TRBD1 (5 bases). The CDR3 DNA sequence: TGTGCCAGCACCTCGACAGATGACTATGGCTACACCTTC. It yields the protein CASTSTDDYGYTF.